Reported below is one TCR beta chain. The TCR library was built from RNA with a 3' RACE protocol and unique molecular identifiers. TCRdb reprocessed the 3' RACE reads with MiXCR, giving one entry per CDR3 protein. The sample has about 89,000 distinct CDR3 sequences, around 6.9% seen once. This specimen comes from a study of HIV-infected children after antiretroviral therapy interruption. V gave up 10 bases and J gave up 7 bases, with 20 bases separating them. The CDR3 length is 15 residues. Germline V gene data show CDR1 as SEHNR and CDR2 as FQNEAQ (reference sequence). Treatment denoted: PENTA 11 planned treatment interruption arm or continuous ART arm.

The TCR originated in a pool of human donors with HIV. The chain employs TRBV7-9 and TRBJ1-6, with D perhaps TRBD1 (6 bases). The source material was CD45RA+ CD4+ T cells from PBMCs, pooled from several time points, sampled from a donor given antiretroviral therapy, either interrupted or continuous. Subset indicated: naive CD4+ CD45RA+ CD45RO- T cells. The CDR3 spells CATLGDIESNSPLHF. In DNA, the CDR3 is TGTGCCACCTTGGGGGACATTGAGTCAAATTCACCCCTCCACTTT.